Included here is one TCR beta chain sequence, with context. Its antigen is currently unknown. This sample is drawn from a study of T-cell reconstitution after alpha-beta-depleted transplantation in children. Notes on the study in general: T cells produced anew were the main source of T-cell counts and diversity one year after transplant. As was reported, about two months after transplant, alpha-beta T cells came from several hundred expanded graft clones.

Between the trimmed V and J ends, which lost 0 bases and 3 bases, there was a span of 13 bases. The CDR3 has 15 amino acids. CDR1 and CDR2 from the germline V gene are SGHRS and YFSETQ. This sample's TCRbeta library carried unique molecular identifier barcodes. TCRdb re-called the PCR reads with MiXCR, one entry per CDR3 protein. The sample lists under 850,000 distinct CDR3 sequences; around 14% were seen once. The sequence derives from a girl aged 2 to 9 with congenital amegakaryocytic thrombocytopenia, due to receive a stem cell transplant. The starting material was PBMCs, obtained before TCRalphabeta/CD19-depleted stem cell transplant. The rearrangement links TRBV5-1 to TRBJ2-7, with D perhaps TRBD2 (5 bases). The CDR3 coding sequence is TGCGCCAGCAGCTTGGATTTAGCGCTTAGCTACGAGCAGTACTTC. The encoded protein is CASSLDLALSYEQYF.